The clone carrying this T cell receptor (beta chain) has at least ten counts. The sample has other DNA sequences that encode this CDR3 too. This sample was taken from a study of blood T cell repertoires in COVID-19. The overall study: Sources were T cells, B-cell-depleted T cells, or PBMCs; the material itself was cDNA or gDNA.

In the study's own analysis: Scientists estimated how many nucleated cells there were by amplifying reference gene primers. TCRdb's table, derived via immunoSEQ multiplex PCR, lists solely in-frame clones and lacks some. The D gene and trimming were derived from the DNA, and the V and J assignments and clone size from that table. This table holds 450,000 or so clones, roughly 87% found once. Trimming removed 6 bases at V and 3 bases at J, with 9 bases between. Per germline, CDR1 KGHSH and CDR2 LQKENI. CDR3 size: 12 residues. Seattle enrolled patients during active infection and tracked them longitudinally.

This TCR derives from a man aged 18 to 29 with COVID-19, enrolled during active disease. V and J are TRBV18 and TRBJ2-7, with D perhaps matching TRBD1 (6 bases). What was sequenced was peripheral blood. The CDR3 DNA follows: TGTGCCAGCTCTCAAGGGGGCTACGAGCAGTACTTC. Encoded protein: CASSQGGYEQYF.